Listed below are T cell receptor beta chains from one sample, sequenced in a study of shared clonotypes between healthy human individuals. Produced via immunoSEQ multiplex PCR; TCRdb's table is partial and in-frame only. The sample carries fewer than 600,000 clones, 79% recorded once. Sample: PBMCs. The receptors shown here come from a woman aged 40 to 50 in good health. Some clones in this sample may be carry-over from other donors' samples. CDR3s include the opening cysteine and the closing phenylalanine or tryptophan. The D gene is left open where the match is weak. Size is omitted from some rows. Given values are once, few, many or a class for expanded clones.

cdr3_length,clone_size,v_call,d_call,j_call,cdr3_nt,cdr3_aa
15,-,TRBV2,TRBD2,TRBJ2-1,TGTGCCAGCAGTGAACGGGACTACGACTACAATGAGCAGTTCTTC,CASSERDYDYNEQFF
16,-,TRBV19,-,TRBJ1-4,TGTGCCAGTACAGGACGACCACTTTTACGGGATGAAAAACTGTTTTTT,CASTGRPLLRDEKLFF
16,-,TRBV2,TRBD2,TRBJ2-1,TGTGCCAGCAGGCTGGGAGCGGGATCTGCTTACAATGAGCAGTTCTTC,CASRLGAGSAYNEQFF
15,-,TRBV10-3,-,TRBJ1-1,TGTGCCATCAGTGACGGGACTCCGGACCTTGCTGAAGCTTTCTTT,CAISDGTPDLAEAFF
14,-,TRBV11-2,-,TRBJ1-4,TGTGCCAGCAGCTCGAGCCGGGTCGATGAAAAACTGTTTTTT,CASSSSRVDEKLFF
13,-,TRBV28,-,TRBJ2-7,TGTGCCAGCATCGGGAACAGGGAGGACGAGCAGTACTTC,CASIGNREDEQYF
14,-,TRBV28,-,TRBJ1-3,TGTGCCAGCAGTTTCGGGATGGCTGGAAACACCATATATTTT,CASSFGMAGNTIYF
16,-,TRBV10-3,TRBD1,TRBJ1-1,TGTGCCATCAGTGAGCCGGGGACAGATCGGAACACTGAAGCTTTCTTT,CAISEPGTDRNTEAFF
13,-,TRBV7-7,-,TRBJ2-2,TGTGCTAGCAGCTTACAGGGAACCGGGGAGCTGTTTTTT,CASSLQGTGELFF
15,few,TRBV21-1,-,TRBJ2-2,TGTGCCAGCACCCGACTAGCGTTGAACACCGGGGAGCTGTTTTTT,CASTRLALNTGELFF
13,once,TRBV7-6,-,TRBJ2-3,TGTGCCAGCAGCTTGGGCAGATCAGATACGCAGTATTTT,CASSLGRSDTQYF
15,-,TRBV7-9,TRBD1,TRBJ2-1,TGTGCCAGCAGCCGCCCCGGGACAGCCAACAATGAGCAGTTCTTC,CASSRPGTANNEQFF
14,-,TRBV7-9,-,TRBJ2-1,TGTGCCAGCAGCTTAGCACGCAGCTACAATGAGCAGTTCTTC,CASSLARSYNEQFF
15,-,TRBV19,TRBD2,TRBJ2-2,TGTGCCAGTAGTCCCAGCGGGAGGAGGGCCGGGGAGCTGTTTTTT,CASSPSGRRAGELFF
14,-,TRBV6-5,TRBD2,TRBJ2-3,TGTACCTCAAAGTTGACTAGCGGTACAGATACGCAGTATTTT,CTSKLTSGTDTQYF
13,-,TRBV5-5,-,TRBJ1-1,TGTGCCAGCAGCTTCACAGTGAACACTGAAGCTTTCTTT,CASSFTVNTEAFF
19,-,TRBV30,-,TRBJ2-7,TGTGCCTGGAGTTTAAGGTCAGCACTACTCCGGGGTCGGGGCTACGAGCAGTACTTC,CAWSLRSALLRGRGYEQYF
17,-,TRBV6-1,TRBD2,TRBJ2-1,TGTGCCAGCAGTGATAGTTTATGGACTAGCGGGACGGGCGAGCAGTTCTTC,CASSDSLWTSGTGEQFF
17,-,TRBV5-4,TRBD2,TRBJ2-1,TGTGCCAGCAGCTTGGATGGCGGGACTAGCGGATACAATGAGCAGTTCTTC,CASSLDGGTSGYNEQFF
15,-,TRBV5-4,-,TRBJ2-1,TGTGCCAGCAGCTCGGTAGGGGGGGCCTACAATGAGCAGTTCTTC,CASSSVGGAYNEQFF
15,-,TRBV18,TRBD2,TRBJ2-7,TGTGCCAGCTCACCGAAGACTAGCGGGTCCTACGAGCAGTACTTC,CASSPKTSGSYEQYF
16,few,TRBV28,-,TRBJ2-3,TGTGCCAGCAGTTCCGGTAGGGGGGGAATCACAGATACGCAGTATTTT,CASSSGRGGITDTQYF